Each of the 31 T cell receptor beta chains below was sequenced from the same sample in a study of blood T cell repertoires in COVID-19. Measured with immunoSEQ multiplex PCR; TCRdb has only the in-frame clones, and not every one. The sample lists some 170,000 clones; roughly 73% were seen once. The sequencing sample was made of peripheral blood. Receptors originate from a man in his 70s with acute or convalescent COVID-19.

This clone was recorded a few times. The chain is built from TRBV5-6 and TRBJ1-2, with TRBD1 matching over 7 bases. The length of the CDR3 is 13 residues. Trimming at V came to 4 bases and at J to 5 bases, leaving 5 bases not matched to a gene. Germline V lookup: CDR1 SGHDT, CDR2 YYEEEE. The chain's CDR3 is CASSRDSLYGYTF. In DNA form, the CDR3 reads TGTGCCAGCAGCAGGGACAGTTTATATGGCTACACCTTC.

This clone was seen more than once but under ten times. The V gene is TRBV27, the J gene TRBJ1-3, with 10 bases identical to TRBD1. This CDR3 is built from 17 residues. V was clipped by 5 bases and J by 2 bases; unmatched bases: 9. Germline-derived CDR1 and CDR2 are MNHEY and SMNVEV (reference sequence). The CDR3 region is CASSPTSGQGPGNTIYF. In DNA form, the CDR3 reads TGTGCCAGCAGTCCGACCTCGGGACAGGGGCCTGGAAACACCATATATTTT.

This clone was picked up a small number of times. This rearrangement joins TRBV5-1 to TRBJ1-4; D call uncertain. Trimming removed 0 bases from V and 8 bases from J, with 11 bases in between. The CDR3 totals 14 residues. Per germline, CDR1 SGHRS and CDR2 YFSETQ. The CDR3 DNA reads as TGCGCCAGCAGCTTGGCCGGCATGGGCGAAAAACTGTTTTTT. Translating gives CASSLAGMGEKLFF.

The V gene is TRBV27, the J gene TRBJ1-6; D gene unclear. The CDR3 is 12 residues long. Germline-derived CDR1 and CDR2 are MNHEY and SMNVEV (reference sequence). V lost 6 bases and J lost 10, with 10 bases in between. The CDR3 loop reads CASRQEASPLHF. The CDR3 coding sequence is TGTGCCAGCAGACAAGAGGCCTCACCCCTCCACTTT.

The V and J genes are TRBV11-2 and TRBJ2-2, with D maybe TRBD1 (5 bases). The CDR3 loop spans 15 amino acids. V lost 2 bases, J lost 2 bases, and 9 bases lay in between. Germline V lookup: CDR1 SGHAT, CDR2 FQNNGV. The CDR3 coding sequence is TGTGCCAGCAGCTTACGCAGGGATAACACCGGGGAGCTGTTTTTT. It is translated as CASSLRRDNTGELFF.

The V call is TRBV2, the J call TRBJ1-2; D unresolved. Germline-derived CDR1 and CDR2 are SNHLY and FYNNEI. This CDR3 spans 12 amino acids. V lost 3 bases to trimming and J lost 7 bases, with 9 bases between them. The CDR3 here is CASSDSGLGYTF. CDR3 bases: TGTGCCAGCAGTGATTCCGGTCTTGGCTACACCTTC.

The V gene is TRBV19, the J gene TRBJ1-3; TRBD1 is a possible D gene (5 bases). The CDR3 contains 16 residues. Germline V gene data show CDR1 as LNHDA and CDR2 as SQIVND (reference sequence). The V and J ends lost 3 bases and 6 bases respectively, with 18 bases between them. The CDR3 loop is CASSIILGGTINTIYF. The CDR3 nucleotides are TGTGCCAGTAGTATTATTCTCGGAGGGACCATAAACACCATATATTTT.

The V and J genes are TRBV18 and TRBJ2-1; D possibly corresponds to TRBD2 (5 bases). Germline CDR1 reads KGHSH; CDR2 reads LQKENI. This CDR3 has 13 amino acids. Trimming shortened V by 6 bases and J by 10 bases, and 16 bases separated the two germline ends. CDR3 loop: CASSPARAEEQFF. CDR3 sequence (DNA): TGTGCCAGCTCCCCCGCGAGGGCGGAAGAGCAGTTCTTC.

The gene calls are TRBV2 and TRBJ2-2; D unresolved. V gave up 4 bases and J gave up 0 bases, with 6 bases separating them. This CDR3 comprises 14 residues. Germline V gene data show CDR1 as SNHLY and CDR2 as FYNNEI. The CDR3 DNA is TGTGCCAGCAGTGTGGGCACGAACACCGGGGAGCTGTTTTTT. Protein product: CASSVGTNTGELFF.

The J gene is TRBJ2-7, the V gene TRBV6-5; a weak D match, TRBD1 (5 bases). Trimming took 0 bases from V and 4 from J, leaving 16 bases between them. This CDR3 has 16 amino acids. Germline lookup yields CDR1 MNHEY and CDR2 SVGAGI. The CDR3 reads CASSYSRQGALYEQYF. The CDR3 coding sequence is TGTGCCAGCAGTTACTCGAGACAAGGGGCGCTTTACGAGCAGTACTTC.

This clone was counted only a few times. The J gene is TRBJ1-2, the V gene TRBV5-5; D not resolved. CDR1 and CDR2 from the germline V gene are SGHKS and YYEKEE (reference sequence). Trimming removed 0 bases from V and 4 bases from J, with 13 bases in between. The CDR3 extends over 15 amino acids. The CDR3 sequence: CASSLGSGPSYGYTF. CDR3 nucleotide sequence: TGTGCCAGCAGCTTGGGGTCTGGCCCTAGCTATGGCTACACCTTC.

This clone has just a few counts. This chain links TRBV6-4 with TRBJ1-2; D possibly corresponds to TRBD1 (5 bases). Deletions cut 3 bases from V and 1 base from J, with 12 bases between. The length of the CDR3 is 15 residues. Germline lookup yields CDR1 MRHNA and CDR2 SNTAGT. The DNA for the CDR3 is TGTGCCAGCAGTGAAAAGGGGCTGGGTAACTATGGCTACACCTTC. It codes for CASSEKGLGNYGYTF.

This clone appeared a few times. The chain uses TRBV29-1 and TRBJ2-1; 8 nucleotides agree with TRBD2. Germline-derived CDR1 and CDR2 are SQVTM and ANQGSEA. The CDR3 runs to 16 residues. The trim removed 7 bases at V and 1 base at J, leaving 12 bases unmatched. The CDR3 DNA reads TGCAGCGGCTCCCGGGCCCTAGCGGGTTCCTACAATGAGCAGTTCTTC. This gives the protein CSGSRALAGSYNEQFF.

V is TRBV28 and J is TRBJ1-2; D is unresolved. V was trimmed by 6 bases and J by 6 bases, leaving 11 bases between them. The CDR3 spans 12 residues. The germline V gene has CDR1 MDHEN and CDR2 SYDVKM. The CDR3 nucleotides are TGTGCCAGCAGGCAAGACGGAGATGGCTACACCTTC. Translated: CASRQDGDGYTF.

CDR3 bases: TGTGCCAGCAGTTACACGGAGACAGGGAACACCGGGGAGCTGTTTTTT. It specifies CASSYTETGNTGELFF. The V and J genes are TRBV6-2 or TRBV6-3 and TRBJ2-2; tentative D call: TRBD1 (6 bases). Germline V gene lookup returns CDR1 MNHEY and CDR2 SVGEGT. The ends were cut back, 2 bases at V and 1 base at J, with 11 bases in the middle. CDR3 size: 16 residues.

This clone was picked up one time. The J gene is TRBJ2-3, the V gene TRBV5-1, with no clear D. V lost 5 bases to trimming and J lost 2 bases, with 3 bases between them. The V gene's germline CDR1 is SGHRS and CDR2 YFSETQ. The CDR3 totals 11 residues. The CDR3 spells CASSYTDTQYF. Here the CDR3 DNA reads TGCGCCAGCAGTTACACAGATACGCAGTATTTT. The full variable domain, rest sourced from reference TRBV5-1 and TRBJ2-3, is KAGVTQTPRYLIKTRGQQVTLSCSPISGHRSVSWYQQTPGQGLQFLFEYFSETQRNKGNFPGRFSGRQFSNSRSEMNVSTLELGDSALYLCASSYTDTQYFGPGTRLTVL.

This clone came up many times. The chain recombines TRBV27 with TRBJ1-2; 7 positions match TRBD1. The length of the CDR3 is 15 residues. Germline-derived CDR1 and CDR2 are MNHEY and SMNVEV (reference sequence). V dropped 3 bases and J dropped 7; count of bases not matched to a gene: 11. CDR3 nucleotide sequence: TGTGCCAGCAGTTTTTCCTTGACAGGGACGGCTGGCTACACCTTC. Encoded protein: CASSFSLTGTAGYTF.

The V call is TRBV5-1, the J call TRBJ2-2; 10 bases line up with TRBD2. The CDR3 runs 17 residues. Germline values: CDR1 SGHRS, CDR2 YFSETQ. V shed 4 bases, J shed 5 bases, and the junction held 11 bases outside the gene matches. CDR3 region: CASSPGALAGVTGELFF. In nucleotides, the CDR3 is TGCGCCAGCAGCCCGGGGGCGCTAGCGGGAGTGACCGGGGAGCTGTTTTTT.

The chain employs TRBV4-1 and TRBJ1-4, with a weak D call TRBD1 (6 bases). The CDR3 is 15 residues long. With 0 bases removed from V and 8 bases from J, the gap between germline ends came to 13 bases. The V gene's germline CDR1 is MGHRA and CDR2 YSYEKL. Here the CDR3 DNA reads TGCGCCAGCAGCCAAGACAGGACAGTCCCCGAAAAACTGTTTTTT. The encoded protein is CASSQDRTVPEKLFF.

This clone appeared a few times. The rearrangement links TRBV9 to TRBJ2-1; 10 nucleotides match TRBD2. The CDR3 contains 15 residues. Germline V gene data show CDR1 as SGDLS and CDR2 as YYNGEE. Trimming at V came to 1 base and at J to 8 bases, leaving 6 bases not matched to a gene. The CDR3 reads CASSVLAGVFDEQFF. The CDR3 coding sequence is TGTGCCAGCAGCGTACTAGCGGGAGTATTTGATGAGCAGTTCTTC.

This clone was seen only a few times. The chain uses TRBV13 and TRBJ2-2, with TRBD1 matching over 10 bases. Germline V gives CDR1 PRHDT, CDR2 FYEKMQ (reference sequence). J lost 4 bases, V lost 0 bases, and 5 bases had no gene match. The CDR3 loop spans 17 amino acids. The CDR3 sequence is CASSLGLGQGTTGELFF. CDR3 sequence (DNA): TGTGCCAGCAGCTTAGGGCTGGGACAGGGGACCACCGGGGAGCTGTTTTTT.

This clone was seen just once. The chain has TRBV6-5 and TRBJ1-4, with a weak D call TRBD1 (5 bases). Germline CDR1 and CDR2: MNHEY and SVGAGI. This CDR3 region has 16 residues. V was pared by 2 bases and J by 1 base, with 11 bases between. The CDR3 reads CASSYQGGRTNEKLFF. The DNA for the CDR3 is TGTGCCAGCAGTTACCAGGGTGGAAGAACTAATGAAAAACTGTTTTTT.

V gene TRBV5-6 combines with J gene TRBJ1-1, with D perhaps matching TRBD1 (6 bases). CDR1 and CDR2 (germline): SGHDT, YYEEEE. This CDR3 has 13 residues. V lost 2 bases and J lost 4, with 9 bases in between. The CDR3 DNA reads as TGTGCCAGCAGCTTACAGGGTCGCACTGAAGCTTTCTTT. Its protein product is CASSLQGRTEAFF.

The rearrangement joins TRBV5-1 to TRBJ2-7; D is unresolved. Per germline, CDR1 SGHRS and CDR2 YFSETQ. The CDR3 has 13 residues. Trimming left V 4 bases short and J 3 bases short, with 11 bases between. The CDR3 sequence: CASSKESFYEQYF. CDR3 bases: TGCGCCAGCAGCAAAGAGTCCTTCTACGAGCAGTACTTC.

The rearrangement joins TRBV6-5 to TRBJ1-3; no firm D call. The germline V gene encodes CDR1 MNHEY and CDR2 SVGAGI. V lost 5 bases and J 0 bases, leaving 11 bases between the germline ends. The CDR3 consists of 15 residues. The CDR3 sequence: CASSRGLSSGNTIYF. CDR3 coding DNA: TGTGCCAGCAGTCGCGGACTCAGCTCTGGAAACACCATATATTTT.

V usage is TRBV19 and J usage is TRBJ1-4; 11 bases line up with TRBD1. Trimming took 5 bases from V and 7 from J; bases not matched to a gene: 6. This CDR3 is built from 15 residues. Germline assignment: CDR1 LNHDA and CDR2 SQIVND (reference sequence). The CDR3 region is CASSSGQGAGEKLFF. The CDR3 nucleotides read TGTGCCAGTAGTTCCGGACAGGGGGCAGGTGAAAAACTGTTTTTT.

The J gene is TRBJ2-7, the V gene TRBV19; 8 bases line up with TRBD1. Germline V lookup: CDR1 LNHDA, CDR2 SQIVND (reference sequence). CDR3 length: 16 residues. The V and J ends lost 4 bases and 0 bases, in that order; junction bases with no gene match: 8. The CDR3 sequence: CASSNLRDRSSYEQYF. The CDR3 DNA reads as TGTGCCAGTAGTAACCTCCGGGACAGGAGCTCCTACGAGCAGTACTTC.

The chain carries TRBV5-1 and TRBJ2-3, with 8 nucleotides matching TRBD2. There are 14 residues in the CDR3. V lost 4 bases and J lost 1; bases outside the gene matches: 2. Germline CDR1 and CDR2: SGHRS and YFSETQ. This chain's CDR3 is CASSTAGGTDTQYF. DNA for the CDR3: TGCGCCAGCAGCACAGCGGGGGGCACAGATACGCAGTATTTT.

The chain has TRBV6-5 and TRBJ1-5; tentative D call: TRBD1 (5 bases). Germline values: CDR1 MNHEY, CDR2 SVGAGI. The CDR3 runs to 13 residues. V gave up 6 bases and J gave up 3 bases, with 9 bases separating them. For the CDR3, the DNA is TGTGCCAGCAGCCCAGGGTACAATCAGCCCCAGCATTTT. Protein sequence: CASSPGYNQPQHF.

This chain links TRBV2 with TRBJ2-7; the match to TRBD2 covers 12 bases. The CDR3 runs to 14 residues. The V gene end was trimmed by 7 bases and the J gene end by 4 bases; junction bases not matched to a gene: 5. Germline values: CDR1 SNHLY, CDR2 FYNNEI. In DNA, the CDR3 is TGTGCCAGCATGCAGACTAGCGGGAGATACGAGCAGTACTTC. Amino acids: CASMQTSGRYEQYF. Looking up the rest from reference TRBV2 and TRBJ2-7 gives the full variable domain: EPEVTQTPSHQVTQMGQEVILRCVPISNHLYFYWYRQILGQKVEFLVSFYNNEISEKSEIFDDQFSVERPDGSNFTLKIRSTKLEDSAMYFCASMQTSGRYEQYFGPGTRLTVT.

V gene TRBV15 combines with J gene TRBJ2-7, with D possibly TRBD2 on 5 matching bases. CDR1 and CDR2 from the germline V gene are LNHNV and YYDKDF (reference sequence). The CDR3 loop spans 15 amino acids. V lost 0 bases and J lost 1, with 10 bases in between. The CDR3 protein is CATSREKLVSYEQYF. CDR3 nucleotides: TGTGCCACCAGCAGAGAGAAACTAGTATCCTACGAGCAGTACTTC.